These 19 T cell receptor beta chains originate from one sample sequenced in a study of OX40 agonist ivuxolimab in advanced cancers. Sequencing used immunoSEQ multiplex PCR; TCRdb keeps in-frame clones, though not all of them. The top ten hold about 0.29% of the sample, which has about 69,000 clones, roughly 92% seen once. The source material was CD4+ or CD8+ T cells sorted from blood, sampled in a trial of the OX40 agonist ivuxolimab. The source is an adult with an advanced solid tumor such as melanoma, head and neck, liver or kidney cancer.

The V and J genes are TRBV7-3 and TRBJ2-1; D gene unclear. Trimming removed 1 base at V and 2 bases at J, with 12 bases between. CDR3 length: 16 residues. Germline V gene data show CDR1 as SGHTA and CDR2 as FQGTGA. Written as DNA, the CDR3 is TGTGCCAGCAGCTTAATGGGCGGAAACCCCTACAATGAGCAGTTCTTC. Amino acid sequence: CASSLMGGNPYNEQFF.

Comment on this clone: The sample carries other DNA sequences with the same CDR3. V and J are TRBV29-1 and TRBJ2-7; 8 nucleotides align to TRBD1. Germline V gene lookup returns CDR1 SQVTM and CDR2 ANQGSEA. The CDR3 covers 12 residues. The V and J ends lost 3 bases and 7 bases, in that order; junction bases with no gene match: 5. CDR3 protein: CSVEQGAWEQYF. CDR3 in DNA: TGCAGCGTTGAGCAGGGGGCTTGGGAGCAGTACTTC.

This sequence joins TRBV6-6 and TRBJ2-7; no reliable D call. With 7 bases removed from V and 3 bases from J, the gap between germline ends came to 13 bases. The CDR3 length is 13 residues. From germline, CDR1 is MNHNY and CDR2 SVGAGI (reference sequence). The CDR3 sequence: CASIGVGYYEQYF. The CDR3 DNA sequence: TGTGCCAGCATTGGCGTTGGATACTACGAGCAGTACTTC.

This clone was counted between two and nine times. The chain employs TRBV19 and TRBJ1-2; 9 bases agree with TRBD1. J was trimmed by 6 bases and V by 3 bases; bases with no gene match: 5. The germline V gene has CDR1 LNHDA and CDR2 SQIVND (reference sequence). This CDR3 contains 14 residues. The CDR3 reads CASSILQGANGYTF. In DNA form, the CDR3 reads TGTGCCAGTAGTATTTTACAGGGGGCAAATGGCTACACCTTC.

This clone was found once. In the same sample, other DNA sequences code for this CDR3. V is TRBV6-5 and J is TRBJ1-1, with D hard to call. The germline gives CDR1 MNHEY, CDR2 SVGAGI. Trimming took off 1 base at V and 1 base at J, with 4 bases between the two ends. The CDR3 has 13 amino acids. The CDR3 DNA sequence: TGTGCCAGCAGTTACTTAGGGAACACTGAAGCTTTCTTT. It translates to CASSYLGNTEAFF.

This chain links TRBV9 with TRBJ2-7, with D possibly called TRBD1 or TRBD2 (5 bases each). The germline V gene encodes CDR1 SGDLS and CDR2 YYNGEE. Trimming pared 0 bases from V and 3 bases from J, leaving 10 bases between. This CDR3 spans 14 amino acids. The CDR3 DNA follows: TGTGCCAGCAGCGTAGGGGGGAGCAGCTACGAGCAGTACTTC. Amino acids: CASSVGGSSYEQYF.

This clone was detected a few times. The CDR3 coding sequence is TGTGCCAGTAGTCCTATCGACAGGAGTTTTGGAGAGACCCAGTACTTC. Its protein product is CASSPIDRSFGETQYF. This chain uses TRBV19 with TRBJ2-5; a weak D match, TRBD1 (6 bases). V was trimmed by 5 bases and J by 4 bases, leaving 20 bases between them. From germline, CDR1 is LNHDA and CDR2 SQIVND (reference sequence). CDR3 length equals 16 residues. Full variable domain (remainder filled in from reference TRBV19 and TRBJ2-5): DGGITQSPKYLFRKEGQNVTLSCEQNLNHDAMYWYRQDPGQGLRLIYYSQIVNDFQKGDIAEGYSVSREKKESFPLTVTSAQKNPTAFYLCASSPIDRSFGETQYFGPGTRLLVL.

V usage is TRBV6-5 and J usage is TRBJ2-7, with D perhaps TRBD1 (9 bases). Between the trimmed V and J ends, which lost 6 bases and 4 bases, there was a span of 19 bases. Germline values: CDR1 MNHEY, CDR2 SVGAGI. This CDR3 is 15 amino acids long. Here the CDR3 reads CASRSGGQGTYEQYF. CDR3 in DNA: TGTGCCAGCAGAAGCGGGGGACAGGGAACATACGAGCAGTACTTC.

This chain uses TRBV6-1 with TRBJ2-5, with TRBD2 matching 7 bases. J lost 1 base, V lost 6 bases, and 8 bases had no gene match. Germline V CDR1 and CDR2: MNHNS, SASEGT. This CDR3 comprises 15 residues. As DNA, the CDR3 is TGTGCCAGCAGGCCGCGGGGCGGGGGCCAAGAGACCCAGTACTTC. Its translation: CASRPRGGGQETQYF.

The chain carries TRBV5-1 and TRBJ2-4; TRBD1 matches 9 bases. Germline CDR1 is SGHRS and CDR2 is YFSETQ. After removal of 3 bases from V and 3 bases from J, the junction contained 4 bases not matched to a gene. CDR3 length: 15 residues. CDR3 in amino acids: CASSSDRGGKNIQYF. The CDR3 bases are TGCGCCAGCAGCTCGGACAGGGGAGGCAAAAACATTCAGTACTTC.

This rearrangement joins TRBV19 to TRBJ2-1; no definite D call. Germline CDR1 reads LNHDA; CDR2 reads SQIVND (reference sequence). This CDR3 has 14 residues. The germline V and J ends were trimmed by 0 bases and 7 bases, with 10 bases remaining between them. CDR3 DNA sequence: TGTGCCAGTAGTATAGATTCCCTCGGGAATGAGCAGTTCTTC. It yields the protein CASSIDSLGNEQFF.

The genes are TRBV7-2 and TRBJ2-1; TRBD2 agrees at 7 bases. Germline CDR1 and CDR2: SGHTA and FQGNSA. V lost 4 bases, J lost 0 bases, and 12 bases stayed unmatched. The CDR3 extends over 18 amino acids. This chain's CDR3 is CASSSGKRTSSSYNEQFF. The CDR3 DNA sequence: TGTGCCAGCAGCTCAGGAAAGAGGACTAGTAGCTCCTACAATGAGCAGTTCTTC. The full variable domain, completed using reference TRBV7-2 and TRBJ2-1, is GAGVSQSPSNKVTEKGKDVELRCDPISGHTALYWYRQSLGQGLEFLIYFQGNSAPDKSGLPSDRFSAERTGGSVSTLTIQRTQQEDSAVYLCASSSGKRTSSSYNEQFFGPGTRLTVL.

The chain carries TRBV7-3 and TRBJ2-1; 10 nucleotides match TRBD2. V was clipped by 5 bases and J by 7 bases; unmatched bases: 8. Germline lookup yields CDR1 SGHTA and CDR2 FQGTGA. The CDR3 totals 15 residues. CDR3 in DNA: TGTGCCAGCAGCCCGCGAGCGGGAGGGCCGAATGAGCAGTTCTTC. Its protein is CASSPRAGGPNEQFF.

This chain connects TRBV7-3 to TRBJ2-5, with 9 bases matching TRBD2. The trim removed 1 base at V and 5 bases at J, leaving 8 bases unmatched. The CDR3 is 16 residues long. CDR1 and CDR2 from the germline V gene are SGHTA and FQGTGA. The DNA of the CDR3 is TGTGCCAGCAGCTTAAGTGGCGGGAGGGCCGTTGAGACCCAGTACTTC. Its translation is CASSLSGGRAVETQYF.

This sequence joins TRBV14 and TRBJ2-6; D is possibly TRBD1 (5 bases). With 3 bases removed from V and 0 bases from J, the gap between germline ends came to 9 bases. Germline CDR1 SGHDN, CDR2 FVKESK. CDR3 length equals 16 residues. Written as DNA, the CDR3 is TGTGCCAGCAGCCACGCAGGGCCCTCTGGGGCCAACGTCCTGACTTTC. It codes for CASSHAGPSGANVLTF.

The rearrangement uses TRBV2 and TRBJ2-1, with D possibly matching TRBD2 (5 bases). Germline loops: CDR1 SNHLY, CDR2 FYNNEI. V was shortened by 4 bases and J by 4 bases, with 8 bases between the two germline ends. The CDR3 extends over 13 amino acids. The CDR3 nucleotides are TGTGCCAGCAGTGGGGAGAGATACAATGAGCAGTTCTTC. Translation gives CASSGERYNEQFF.

This chain connects TRBV4-2 to TRBJ2-7; 12 bases are shared with TRBD2. The CDR3 has 16 residues. In germline, CDR1 is LGHNA, CDR2 YNFKEQ. Losses at the gene ends were 2 bases for V and 4 bases for J; bases not matched to a gene: 6. The CDR3 coding sequence is TGTGCCAGCAGCCAATCTAGCGGGAGGGCAGGGTACGAGCAGTACTTC. This translates into CASSQSSGRAGYEQYF.

The chain combines TRBV19 with TRBJ2-2; 10 positions agree with TRBD1. The V segment lost 6 bases and the J segment 7 bases; nucleotides outside the gene matches: 5. The CDR3 runs to 14 residues. Germline V gene data show CDR1 as LNHDA and CDR2 as SQIVND (reference sequence). CDR3 sequence: CASSPGTGVGELFF. Here the CDR3 DNA reads TGTGCCAGTAGCCCCGGGACAGGGGTCGGGGAGCTGTTTTTT.

The chain links TRBV28 to TRBJ1-2; 7 nucleotides line up with TRBD1. CDR1 and CDR2 (germline): MDHEN, SYDVKM. Trimming removed 10 bases from V and 4 bases from J; junction bases left unmatched: 3. The CDR3 totals 11 residues. In DNA, the CDR3 is TGTGCCAACAGGGGCACCTATGGCTACACCTTC. This translates into CANRGTYGYTF.